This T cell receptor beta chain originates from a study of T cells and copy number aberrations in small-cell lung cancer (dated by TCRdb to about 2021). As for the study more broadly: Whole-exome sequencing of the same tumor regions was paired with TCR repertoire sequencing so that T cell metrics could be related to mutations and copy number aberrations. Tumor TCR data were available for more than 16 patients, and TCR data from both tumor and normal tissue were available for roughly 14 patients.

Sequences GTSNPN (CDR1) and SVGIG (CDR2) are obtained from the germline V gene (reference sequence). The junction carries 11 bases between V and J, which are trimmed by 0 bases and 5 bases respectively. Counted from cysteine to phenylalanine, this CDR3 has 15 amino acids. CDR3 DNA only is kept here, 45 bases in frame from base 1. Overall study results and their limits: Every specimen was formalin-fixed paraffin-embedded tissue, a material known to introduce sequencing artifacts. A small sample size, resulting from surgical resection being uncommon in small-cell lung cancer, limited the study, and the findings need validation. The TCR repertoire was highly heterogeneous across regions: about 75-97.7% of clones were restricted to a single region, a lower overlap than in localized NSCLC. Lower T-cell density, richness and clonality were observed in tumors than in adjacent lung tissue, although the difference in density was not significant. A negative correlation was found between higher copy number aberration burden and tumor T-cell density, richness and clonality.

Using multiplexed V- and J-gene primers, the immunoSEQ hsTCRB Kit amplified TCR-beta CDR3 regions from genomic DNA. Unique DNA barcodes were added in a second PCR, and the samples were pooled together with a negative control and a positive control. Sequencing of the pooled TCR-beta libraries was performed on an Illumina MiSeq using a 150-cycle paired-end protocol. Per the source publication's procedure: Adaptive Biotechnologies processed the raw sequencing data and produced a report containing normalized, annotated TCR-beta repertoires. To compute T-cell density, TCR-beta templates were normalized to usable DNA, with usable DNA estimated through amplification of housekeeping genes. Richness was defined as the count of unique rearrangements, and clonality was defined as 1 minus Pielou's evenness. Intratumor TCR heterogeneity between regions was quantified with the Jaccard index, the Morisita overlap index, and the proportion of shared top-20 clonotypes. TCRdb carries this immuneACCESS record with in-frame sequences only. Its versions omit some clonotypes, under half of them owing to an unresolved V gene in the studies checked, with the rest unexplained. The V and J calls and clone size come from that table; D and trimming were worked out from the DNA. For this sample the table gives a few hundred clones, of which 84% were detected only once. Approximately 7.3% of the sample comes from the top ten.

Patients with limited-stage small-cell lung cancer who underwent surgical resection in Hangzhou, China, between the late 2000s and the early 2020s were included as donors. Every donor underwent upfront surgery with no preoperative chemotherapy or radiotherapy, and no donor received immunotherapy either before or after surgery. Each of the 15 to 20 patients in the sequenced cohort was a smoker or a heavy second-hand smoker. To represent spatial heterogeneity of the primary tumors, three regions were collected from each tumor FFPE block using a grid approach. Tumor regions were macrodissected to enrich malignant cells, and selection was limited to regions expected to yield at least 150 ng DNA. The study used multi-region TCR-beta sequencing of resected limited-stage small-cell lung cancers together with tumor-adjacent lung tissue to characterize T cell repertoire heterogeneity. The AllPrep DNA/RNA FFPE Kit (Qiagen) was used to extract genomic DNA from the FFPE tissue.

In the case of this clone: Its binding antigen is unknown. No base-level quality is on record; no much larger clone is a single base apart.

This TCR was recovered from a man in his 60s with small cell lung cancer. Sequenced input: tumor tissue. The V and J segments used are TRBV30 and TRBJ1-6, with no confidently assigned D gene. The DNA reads TGTGCCTGGAGTGTTAGCGGACGGCATAATTCACCCCTCCACTTT. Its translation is CAWSVSGRHNSPLHF.